This T cell receptor beta chain was captured by sequencing in a study of radiotherapy plus CTLA-4 blockade in lung cancer. Turning to the study itself: Among all patients, approximately 17% showed objective responses, while 30% to 35% had disease control.

This CDR3 contains 16 residues. Trimming pared 0 bases from V and 4 bases from J, leaving 14 bases between. From germline, CDR1 is MGHRA and CDR2 YSYEKL. This clone was recorded only once. Its antigen remains unknown. Study conclusions and caveats: An expansion of tumor-derived TCR clones occurred in blood after radiotherapy plus ipilimumab. Response was reportedly best predicted by early blood T cell clone dynamics, with interferon-beta.

Here immunoSEQ multiplex PCR was the method, and the copy in TCRdb shows in-frame clones only, minus some. The sample has 26,000 or so clones, around 85% seen once. The chain uses TRBV4-1 and TRBJ2-3; possibly TRBD1 for D (6 bases). Specimen: peripheral blood, collected from a patient treated with radiotherapy plus ipilimumab. The origin of this receptor is a human donor with non-small cell lung cancer who had stable disease on radiotherapy plus ipilimumab. The CDR3: CASSQDWGRAADTQYF. The CDR3 DNA follows: TGCGCCAGCAGCCAAGATTGGGGGCGCGCGGCAGATACGCAGTATTTT.